Below, 21 T cell receptor beta chains from the same sample are listed, as sequenced in a study of blood T cells in healthy people across ages. Sample-barcoded 5' priming and a J-beta primer mix drove a second PCR of roughly 7 to 11 cycles. TCRdb processed the 5' RACE reads anew with MiXCR; each CDR3 protein has one entry. Among about 720,000 distinct CDR3 sequences, 22% were seen once, and the ten largest hold 20% to 25%. What was sequenced was blood. These TCRs come from a man between 65 and 85 years old in good health.

The chain has TRBV7-3 and TRBJ2-2; 7 nucleotides line up with TRBD2. The germline V gene has CDR1 SGHTA and CDR2 FQGTGA. This CDR3 is 15 amino acids long. V shed 5 bases, J shed 4 bases, and the junction held 7 bases outside the gene matches. The CDR3, as DNA: TGTGCCAGCAGCCCAACGGGACTAAGCACCGGGGAGCTGTTTTTT. Amino acids: CASSPTGLSTGELFF. Full variable domain (outside the CDR3, taken from reference TRBV7-3 and TRBJ2-2): GAGVSQTPSNKVTEKGKYVELRCDPISGHTALYWYRQSLGQGPEFLIYFQGTGAADDSGLPNDRFFAVRPEGSVSTLKIQRTERGDSAVYLCASSPTGLSTGELFFGEGSRLTVL.

This clonotype was recorded a few times. The chain has TRBV4-1 and TRBJ2-1; tentatively, D is TRBD1 or TRBD2 (5 bases each). V lost 0 bases to trimming and J lost 1 base, with 10 bases between them. Germline V gives CDR1 MGHRA, CDR2 YSYEKL. The CDR3 runs 16 residues. The CDR3 sequence is CASSQDMRGSYNEQFF. The CDR3 DNA sequence: TGCGCCAGCAGCCAAGATATGAGGGGTTCCTACAATGAGCAGTTCTTC.

In nucleotides, the CDR3 is TGCAGTGCTACCGGACTAGCGGGGGGTGAGCAAGAGACCCAGTACTTC. Residues: CSATGLAGGEQETQYF. J is TRBJ2-5 and V is TRBV20-1; 14 bases align to TRBD2. The V and J ends lost 4 bases and 2 bases, in that order; junction bases with no gene match: 6. CDR1 and CDR2 (germline): DFQATT, SNEGSKA (reference sequence). This CDR3 contains 16 residues.

This clonotype was counted a few times. The junction departs from the called germline gene at one end, perhaps through a read error. V usage is TRBV5-1 and J usage is TRBJ2-1; D is uncertain. CDR1 SGHRS and CDR2 YFSETQ come from the germline V gene. The CDR3 length is 15 residues. The CDR3 coding sequence is TGCGCCAGCAGCTTGGGCTTTAACTCCCACAATGAGCAGTTCTTC. Encoded protein: CASSLGFNSHNEQFF.

The chain recombines TRBV6-1 with TRBJ1-4; possibly TRBD1 for D (5 bases). The V gene lost 7 bases and the J gene lost 15 bases, with 18 bases spanning the gap. This CDR3 is built from 12 residues. Germline assignment: CDR1 MNHNS and CDR2 SASEGT. For the CDR3, the DNA is TGTGCCAGCAACACACTCGAGGGACGGGTGTTTTTT. Protein sequence: CASNTLEGRVFF.

The chain carries TRBV21-1 and TRBJ1-2. TRBV21-1 is a documented pseudogene. The CDR3 consists of 14 residues. The CDR3 sequence is CASSKWNSVHGYTF. The CDR3 DNA is TGTGCCAGCAGCAAATGGAACTCGGTTCATGGCTACACCTTC.

This clonotype was observed a handful of times. V is TRBV3-1 and J is TRBJ1-6; maybe TRBD1 (5 bases). Trimming stripped 2 bases from V and 8 bases from J, with 13 bases between. Germline CDR1 LGHDT, CDR2 YNNKEL (reference sequence). The CDR3 is 15 residues long. The CDR3 DNA is TGTGCCAGCAGCCAAACCCCTTTGGGGGATTCACCCCTCCACTTT. It encodes CASSQTPLGDSPLHF.

The CDR3 sequence is CATSLNTEAFF. In nucleotides, the CDR3 is TGTGCCACCAGTTTAAACACTGAAGCTTTCTTT. The chain is built from TRBV24-1 and TRBJ1-1, with no clear D. The germline V gene encodes CDR1 KGHDR and CDR2 SFDVKD. CDR3 length: 11 amino acids. Trimming cost V 6 bases and J 2 bases, with 3 bases left between them.

The gene calls are TRBV12-3 or TRBV12-4 and TRBJ2-3; D ambiguous. Trimming took off 4 bases at V and 4 bases at J, with 9 bases between the two ends. CDR3 length: 13 amino acids. CDR3 sequence: CASSSPTADTQYF. CDR3 DNA: TGTGCCAGCAGTTCCCCCACGGCAGATACGCAGTATTTT.

This clonotype was counted ten times or more. This sequence joins TRBV7-9 and TRBJ2-1, with D possibly TRBD2 on 7 matching bases. The V end was cut by 5 bases, the J end by 7 bases, with 18 bases between. The CDR3 contains 15 residues. Germline V gives CDR1 SEHNR, CDR2 FQNEAQ (reference sequence). The chain's CDR3 is CASSLDSGVRNEQFF. In DNA, the CDR3 is TGTGCCAGCAGCCTGGACAGCGGGGTGAGGAATGAGCAGTTCTTC.

The chain combines TRBV6-5 with TRBJ2-3, with a possible D match to TRBD1 (5 bases). V was shortened by 7 bases and J by 1 base, with 12 bases between the two germline ends. The CDR3 runs 14 residues. Germline V gives CDR1 MNHEY, CDR2 SVGAGI. DNA of the CDR3: TGTGCCAGCATGACAGAGGCGGGCACAGATACGCAGTATTTT. It codes for CASMTEAGTDTQYF.

The genes are TRBV3-1 and TRBJ1-6, with no clear D. V was cut by 1 base and J by 6 bases, with 10 bases left in between. Germline V lookup: CDR1 LGHDT, CDR2 YNNKEL (reference sequence). This CDR3 contains 15 residues. CDR3 nucleotide sequence: TGTGCCAGCAGCCAAGCGGACCGTCGTAATTCACCCCTCCACTTT. It codes for CASSQADRRNSPLHF.

This clonotype was counted a few times. The chain is built from TRBV28 and TRBJ2-2; TRBD1 matches 8 bases. Germline loops: CDR1 MDHEN, CDR2 SYDVKM. V shed 7 bases and J 7 bases; nucleotides not matched to a gene: 11. The CDR3 has 15 residues. The CDR3 here is CASIWGRGLFGELFF. Here the CDR3 DNA reads TGTGCCAGCATTTGGGGCAGGGGGCTTTTCGGGGAGCTGTTTTTT.

This clonotype has just a few counts. The chain is built from TRBV12-3 or TRBV12-4 and TRBJ2-1, with 8 bases matching TRBD2. J lost 0 bases, V lost 5 bases, and 3 bases had no gene match. The length of the CDR3 is 15 residues. The CDR3 DNA sequence: TGTGCCAGCAGTCTTAGCGGGGACTCCTACAATGAGCAGTTCTTC. This codes for CASSLSGDSYNEQFF.

The chain joins TRBV24-1 to TRBJ1-1; D not resolved. This CDR3 has 13 residues. Trimming pared 1 base from V and 5 bases from J, leaving 7 bases between. Germline CDR1 KGHDR, CDR2 SFDVKD. The CDR3 nucleotides read TGTGCCACCAGTGATTTTGGGCGGACTGAAGCTTTCTTT. It is translated as CATSDFGRTEAFF.

The chain has TRBV5-1 and TRBJ2-5; no clear D gene. The V end was cut by 4 bases, the J end by 2 bases, with 9 bases between. Germline V gene data show CDR1 as SGHRS and CDR2 as YFSETQ. CDR3 length equals 13 residues. In nucleotides, the CDR3 is TGCGCCAGCAGCCCCCTTTTACAAGAGACCCAGTACTTC. Translation gives CASSPLLQETQYF.

This sequence joins TRBV5-1 and TRBJ2-1; TRBD1 matches at 7 bases. Germline assignment: CDR1 SGHRS and CDR2 YFSETQ. J was trimmed by 2 bases and V by 4 bases; bases with no gene match: 9. The CDR3 covers 16 residues. The CDR3 coding sequence is TGCGCCAGCAGCCCGATCGACAGGGTTCCCTACAATGAGCAGTTCTTC. Its translation is CASSPIDRVPYNEQFF. The entire variable domain, with the rest obtained from reference TRBV5-1 and TRBJ2-1, is as follows: KAGVTQTPRYLIKTRGQQVTLSCSPISGHRSVSWYQQTPGQGLQFLFEYFSETQRNKGNFPGRFSGRQFSNSRSEMNVSTLELGDSALYLCASSPIDRVPYNEQFFGPGTRLTVL.

This chain joins TRBV5-6 and TRBJ2-1; D possibly corresponds to TRBD2 (5 bases). With 3 bases removed from V and 8 bases from J, the gap between germline ends came to 12 bases. The germline CDR1 and CDR2 sequences are SGHDT and YYEEEE. There are 13 residues in the CDR3. The chain's CDR3 is CASSSLGPHEQFF. The CDR3 DNA reads as TGTGCCAGCAGCTCACTAGGTCCGCATGAGCAGTTCTTC.

The rearrangement uses TRBV12-3 or TRBV12-4 and TRBJ1-4; 9 nucleotides align to TRBD1. V was clipped by 6 bases and J by 8 bases; unmatched bases: 7. This CDR3 region has 14 residues. CDR3 loop: CASRSTGGGEKLFF. The CDR3 region has the DNA TGTGCCAGCAGGTCAACAGGGGGCGGCGAAAAACTGTTTTTT.

The V and J genes are TRBV12-3 or TRBV12-4 and TRBJ2-2; D uncertain. V lost 4 bases to trimming and J lost 4 bases, with 4 bases between them. The CDR3 has 12 amino acids. The CDR3 DNA reads TGTGCCAGCAGTTCGGTCACCGGGGAGCTGTTTTTT. Protein sequence: CASSSVTGELFF.

The chain couples TRBV19 to TRBJ2-3, with D perhaps matching TRBD2 (6 bases). Germline V lookup: CDR1 LNHDA, CDR2 SQIVND (reference sequence). CDR3 size: 15 residues. V lost 3 bases to trimming and J lost 4 bases, with 14 bases between them. CDR3 sequence (DNA): TGTGCCAGTAGTATGGCGGCGGGGCGGGCAGATACGCAGTATTTT. Translating gives CASSMAAGRADTQYF.